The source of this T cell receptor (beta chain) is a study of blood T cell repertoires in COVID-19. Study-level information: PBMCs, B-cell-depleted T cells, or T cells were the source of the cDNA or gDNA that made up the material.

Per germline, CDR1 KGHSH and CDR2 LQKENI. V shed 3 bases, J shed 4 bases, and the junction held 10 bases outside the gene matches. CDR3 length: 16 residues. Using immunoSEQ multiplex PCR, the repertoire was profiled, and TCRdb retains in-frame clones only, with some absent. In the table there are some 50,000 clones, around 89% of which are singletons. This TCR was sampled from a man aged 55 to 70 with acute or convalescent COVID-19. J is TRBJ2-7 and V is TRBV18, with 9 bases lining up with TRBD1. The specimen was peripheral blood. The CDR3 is CASSPSQGASGYEQYF. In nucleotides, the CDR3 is TGTGCCAGCTCACCGTCACAGGGGGCCTCCGGATACGAGCAGTACTTC.